A selection of T cell receptor beta chains follows, all from one sample in a study of Graves' ophthalmopathy and Graves' hyperthyroidism. Using its own MiXCR run on the multiplex PCR reads, TCRdb lists one record per CDR3 protein. The sample consists of over a million distinct CDR3 sequences, around a third of them appearing once. Sequencing was done on a sample of peripheral blood or thyroid tissue (not recorded which). The receptors come from an adult man with Graves' hyperthyroidism. Both conserved end residues are part of each CDR3. The D gene is left open where the match is weak. Only part of the rows carry a size: once, few, many, or a class if the clone is expanded.

V gene: TRBV6-5
J gene: TRBJ1-1
D gene: NA
clone size: few
CDR3 protein: CASSTWQGLGGTEAFF
CDR3 DNA: TGTGCCAGCAGTACATGGCAGGGACTTGGTGGCACTGAAGCTTTCTTT

V gene: TRBV10-3
J gene: TRBJ1-1
D gene: TRBD1
clone size: NA
CDR3 protein: CAISESGGQSSTEAFF
CDR3 DNA: TGTGCCATCAGTGAGTCGGGGGGACAGTCGAGCACTGAAGCTTTCTTT

V gene: TRBV7-9
J gene: TRBJ1-2
D gene: NA
clone size: many
CDR3 protein: CASSLALLARGYTF
CDR3 DNA: TGTGCCAGCAGCTTAGCGCTATTGGCGCGGGGCTACACCTTC

V gene: TRBV20-1
J gene: TRBJ1-6
D gene: NA
clone size: NA
CDR3 protein: CSARGSGPLHF
CDR3 DNA: TGCAGTGCTAGAGGGTCCGGCCCCCTCCACTTT

V gene: TRBV7-9
J gene: TRBJ1-5
D gene: NA
clone size: many
CDR3 protein: CASSLWGGVWSQPQHF
CDR3 DNA: TGTGCCAGCAGCTTATGGGGGGGCGTCTGGTCTCAGCCCCAGCATTTT

V gene: TRBV20-1
J gene: TRBJ2-5
D gene: NA
clone size: NA
CDR3 protein: CSAIWGSLQETQYF
CDR3 DNA: TGCAGTGCTATCTGGGGCAGTCTCCAAGAGACCCAGTACTTC

V gene: TRBV15
J gene: TRBJ2-7
D gene: TRBD2
clone size: NA
CDR3 protein: CATSKSGGGSSYEQYF
CDR3 DNA: TGTGCCACCAGCAAGAGTGGGGGAGGGAGCTCCTACGAGCAGTACTTC

V gene: TRBV29-1
J gene: TRBJ1-5
D gene: TRBD1
clone size: NA
CDR3 protein: CSVEDLETGGNNQPQHF
CDR3 DNA: TGCAGCGTTGAAGATCTGGAGACAGGGGGCAACAATCAGCCCCAGCATTTT

V gene: TRBV7-9
J gene: TRBJ1-4
D gene: NA
clone size: NA
CDR3 protein: CASSQLQGRVATNEKLFF
CDR3 DNA: TGCGCCAGCAGCCAACTACAGGGACGGGTGGCAACTAATGAAAAACTGTTTTTT

V gene: TRBV19
J gene: TRBJ1-2
D gene: NA
clone size: NA
CDR3 protein: CASSSGGVGYTF
CDR3 DNA: TGTGCCAGTAGTAGTGGAGGGGTCGGCTACACCTTC

V gene: TRBV24-1
J gene: TRBJ2-5
D gene: NA
clone size: NA
CDR3 protein: CASSQLGAETQYF
CDR3 DNA: TGTGCCAGCTCACAGTTGGGCGCGGAGACCCAGTACTTC

V gene: TRBV3-1
J gene: TRBJ2-5
D gene: TRBD2
clone size: few
CDR3 protein: CASSQDWASGKETQYF
CDR3 DNA: TGTGCCAGCAGCCAAGATTGGGCTAGCGGGAAAGAGACCCAGTACTTC

V gene: TRBV25-1
J gene: TRBJ2-7
D gene: TRBD2
clone size: NA
CDR3 protein: CASSLGAGAREQYF
CDR3 DNA: TGTGCCAGCAGTTTAGGCGCGGGAGCGCGAGAGCAGTACTTC

V gene: TRBV7-8
J gene: TRBJ2-7
D gene: NA
clone size: NA
CDR3 protein: CASREGQVSSYEQYF
CDR3 DNA: TGTGCCAGCAGAGAGGGCCAGGTTTCATCCTACGAGCAGTACTTC

V gene: TRBV6-2/TRBV6-3
J gene: TRBJ2-7
D gene: TRBD2
clone size: NA
CDR3 protein: CATRRREGPYEQYF
CDR3 DNA: TGTGCTACGCGACGGCGGGAGGGCCCGTACGAGCAGTACTTC